The rows below give T cell receptor beta chains drawn from one sample of a study of shared clonotypes between healthy human individuals. Method: immunoSEQ multiplex PCR; TCRdb's copy keeps in-frame clones and lacks some. The sample has about 2.1 million clones, about 94% seen once. Input material: naive CD8+ T cells from PBMCs. These receptors originate from a man between 18 and 35 years old in good health. Some clones in this sample may be carry-over from other donors' samples. Each CDR3 is given with its conserved first and last residue. D genes are given only for firm matches. The size field is filled for only some rows; it gives once, few, many or a size class.

j_gene: TRBJ2-7
d_gene: -
v_gene: TRBV27
abundance: -
CDR3aa: CASSNWPGPYEQYF
CDR3nt: TGTGCCAGCAGTAATTGGCCAGGGCCCTACGAGCAGTACTTC

j_gene: TRBJ2-3
d_gene: TRBD2
v_gene: TRBV7-6
abundance: -
CDR3aa: CASSLADSGRAGGDTQYF
CDR3nt: TGTGCCAGCAGCTTAGCGGATAGCGGGAGGGCCGGGGGAGATACGCAGTATTTT

j_gene: TRBJ2-1
d_gene: -
v_gene: TRBV11-1
abundance: -
CDR3aa: CASSPLRDGWNEQFF
CDR3nt: TGTGCCAGCAGCCCTTTGCGGGACGGGTGGAATGAGCAGTTCTTC

j_gene: TRBJ2-2
d_gene: -
v_gene: TRBV15
abundance: -
CDR3aa: CATSRDLGLGLDGELFF
CDR3nt: TGTGCCACCAGCAGAGATCTGGGACTCGGACTCGATGGGGAGCTGTTTTTT

j_gene: TRBJ2-1
d_gene: TRBD2
v_gene: TRBV28
abundance: -
CDR3aa: CASSLTSGGGNEQFF
CDR3nt: TGTGCCAGCAGCCTGACTAGCGGGGGGGGTAATGAGCAGTTCTTC

j_gene: TRBJ2-7
d_gene: -
v_gene: TRBV15
abundance: -
CDR3aa: CATSAGSAYEQYF
CDR3nt: TGTGCCACCAGCGCCGGGAGCGCCTACGAGCAGTACTTC

j_gene: TRBJ2-1
d_gene: -
v_gene: TRBV5-1
abundance: -
CDR3aa: CASYQGLDEQFF
CDR3nt: TGCGCCAGCTATCAGGGGCTAGATGAGCAGTTCTTC

j_gene: TRBJ2-3
d_gene: TRBD1
v_gene: TRBV14
abundance: -
CDR3aa: CASSPWTGDTDTQYF
CDR3nt: TGTGCCAGCAGCCCGTGGACAGGGGATACAGATACGCAGTATTTT

j_gene: TRBJ2-7
d_gene: TRBD2
v_gene: TRBV7-6
abundance: -
CDR3aa: CASSHKTSGRAYEQYF
CDR3nt: TGTGCCAGCAGCCACAAGACTAGCGGGAGGGCCTACGAGCAGTACTTC

j_gene: TRBJ1-5
d_gene: TRBD1
v_gene: TRBV28
abundance: -
CDR3aa: CASSLARTGEDQPQHF
CDR3nt: TGTGCCAGCAGTTTAGCTAGGACAGGGGAGGATCAGCCCCAGCATTTT

j_gene: TRBJ2-7
d_gene: TRBD2
v_gene: TRBV27
abundance: -
CDR3aa: CASSSGLSYEQYF
CDR3nt: TGTGCCAGCAGTTCGGGACTATCCTACGAGCAGTACTTC

j_gene: TRBJ2-7
d_gene: -
v_gene: TRBV27
abundance: -
CDR3aa: CASSFWGAGREQYF
CDR3nt: TGTGCCAGCAGTTTTTGGGGGGCAGGTCGTGAGCAGTACTTC

j_gene: TRBJ2-3
d_gene: -
v_gene: TRBV4-3
abundance: once
CDR3aa: CASSQRLQGRADTQYF
CDR3nt: TGCGCCAGCAGCCAACGGTTACAGGGTAGAGCAGATACGCAGTATTTT

j_gene: TRBJ2-5
d_gene: -
v_gene: TRBV6-5
abundance: -
CDR3aa: CASSYSGGAQETQYF
CDR3nt: TGTGCCAGCAGTTACTCTGGCGGAGCTCAAGAGACCCAGTACTTC

j_gene: TRBJ1-2
d_gene: TRBD1
v_gene: TRBV10-3
abundance: once
CDR3aa: CAISDPGDRGRRGYGYTF
CDR3nt: TGTGCCATCAGTGACCCGGGGGACAGGGGGCGAAGGGGTTATGGCTACACCTTC

j_gene: TRBJ2-1
d_gene: -
v_gene: TRBV7-8
abundance: -
CDR3aa: CASSFWAGKASYNEQFF
CDR3nt: TGTGCCAGCAGCTTCTGGGCGGGAAAGGCTTCCTACAATGAGCAGTTCTTC

j_gene: TRBJ1-2
d_gene: -
v_gene: TRBV27
abundance: -
CDR3aa: CASRTDSSNYGYTF
CDR3nt: TGTGCCAGCAGAACAGATTCTTCCAACTATGGCTACACCTTC

j_gene: TRBJ1-4
d_gene: -
v_gene: TRBV28
abundance: -
CDR3aa: CASSAGSREKLFF
CDR3nt: TGTGCCAGCAGCGCGGGAAGTAGAGAAAAACTGTTTTTT

j_gene: TRBJ2-7
d_gene: TRBD1
v_gene: TRBV7-9
abundance: once
CDR3aa: CASSLTTGQGNYEQYF
CDR3nt: TGTGCCAGCAGCTTAACTACGGGACAGGGGAACTACGAGCAGTACTTC

j_gene: TRBJ1-2
d_gene: TRBD1
v_gene: TRBV7-9
abundance: -
CDR3aa: CASSFPTGVGYTF
CDR3nt: TGTGCCAGCAGCTTTCCGACAGGGGTGGGCTACACCTTC

j_gene: TRBJ2-7
d_gene: -
v_gene: TRBV11-2
abundance: -
CDR3aa: CASSGGTNPYEQYF
CDR3nt: TGTGCCAGCAGTGGCGGGACAAATCCCTACGAGCAGTACTTC

j_gene: TRBJ2-1
d_gene: TRBD1
v_gene: TRBV13
abundance: -
CDR3aa: CASSLQGIFYNEQFF
CDR3nt: TGTGCCAGCAGCCTACAGGGGATATTCTACAATGAGCAGTTCTTC